These T cell receptor beta chains were read from a single sample in a study of T cells in Graves' hyperthyroidism and ophthalmopathy. TCRdb reanalysed the multiplex PCR reads using MiXCR and keeps one entry per CDR3 protein. The top ten hold about 34% of the sample, which has 660,000 or so distinct CDR3 sequences, about 20% seen once. Sequences were obtained from blood. These receptors were collected from a man aged 25 to 45 with Graves' ophthalmopathy. The CDR3 runs from the conserved cysteine through the conserved F or W. A D gene is named only where the DNA matches it firmly. Clone size is shown for a subset of rows, as once, few, many or a class of expanded clone.

v_call	clone_size	d_call	j_call	cdr3_aa	cdr3_nt
TRBV4-1	-	TRBD2	TRBJ2-3	CASSQGLAGGPDTQYF	TGCGCCAGCAGCCAAGGACTCGCGGGAGGGCCGGATACGCAGTATTTT
TRBV28	few	TRBD2	TRBJ2-4	CASSESGSPKNIQYF	TGTGCCAGCAGTGAAAGCGGGAGCCCCAAAAACATTCAGTACTTC
TRBV29-1	-	TRBD1	TRBJ1-6	CSVSTGTGEALHF	TGCAGCGTTTCCACAGGGACAGGTGAAGCCCTCCACTTT
TRBV7-9	few	TRBD2	TRBJ2-7	CASSSTSELSYEQYF	TGTGCCAGCAGCTCGACTAGCGAACTCTCCTACGAGCAGTACTTC
TRBV28	-	TRBD2	TRBJ2-3	CASRGLAGQTSTDTQYF	TGTGCCAGCAGGGGACTAGCGGGACAGACTAGCACAGATACGCAGTATTTT
TRBV6-2/TRBV6-3	many	TRBD1	TRBJ2-7	CASSYAWTGGGDEQYF	TGTGCCAGCAGTTACGCTTGGACAGGGGGCGGCGACGAGCAGTACTTC
TRBV7-9	few	-	TRBJ1-4	CATGETNEKLFF	TGTGCCACCGGGGAAACTAATGAAAAACTGTTTTTT
TRBV20-1	few	TRBD1	TRBJ1-1	CSARDPQGQGKTEAFF	TGCAGTGCTAGAGACCCCCAGGGACAGGGGAAGACTGAAGCTTTCTTT
TRBV2	many	TRBD2	TRBJ2-1	CASSPGLAGGNNEQFF	TGTGCCAGCAGCCCGGGACTAGCGGGAGGGAACAATGAGCAGTTCTTC
TRBV7-9	many	-	TRBJ1-1	CASSAGRPLEAFF	TGTGCCAGCTCGGCAGGGAGGCCCCTCGAAGCTTTCTTT
TRBV27	few	-	TRBJ1-6	CASSLYPGSYNSPLHF	TGTGCCAGCAGTTTATATCCGGGCTCCTATAATTCACCCCTCCACTTT
TRBV20-1	-	TRBD2	TRBJ2-5	CSVPGLAGGTSQETQYF	TGCAGTGTTCCGGGACTAGCGGGAGGGACCTCCCAAGAGACCCAGTACTTC
TRBV30	many	-	TRBJ1-2	CAWNMGGNYGYTF	TGTGCCTGGAACATGGGGGGCAACTATGGCTACACCTTC
TRBV9	few	-	TRBJ1-2	CASSVARAGGENGYTF	TGTGCCAGCAGCGTCGCCAGGGCCGGGGGAGAAAATGGCTACACCTTC